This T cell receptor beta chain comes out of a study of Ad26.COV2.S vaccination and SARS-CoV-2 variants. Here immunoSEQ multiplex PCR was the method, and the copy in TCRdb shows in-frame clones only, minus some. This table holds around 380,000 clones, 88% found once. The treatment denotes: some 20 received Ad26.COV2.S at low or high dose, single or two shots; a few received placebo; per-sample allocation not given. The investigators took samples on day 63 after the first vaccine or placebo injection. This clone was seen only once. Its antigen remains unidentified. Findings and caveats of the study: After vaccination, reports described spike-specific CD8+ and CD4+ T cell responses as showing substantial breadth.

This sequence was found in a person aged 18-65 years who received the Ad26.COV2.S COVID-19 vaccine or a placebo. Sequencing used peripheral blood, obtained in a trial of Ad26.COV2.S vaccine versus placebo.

The CDR3 bases are TGCGCCAGCAGACAGGGTTCAGATACGCAGTATTTT. Encoded protein: CASRQGSDTQYF. The V call is TRBV5-1, the J call TRBJ2-3, with a possible D match to TRBD1 (6 bases). V dropped 5 bases and J dropped 4 bases, with 8 bases sitting between them. CDR3 length: 12 residues. Germline lookup yields CDR1 SGHRS and CDR2 YFSETQ.